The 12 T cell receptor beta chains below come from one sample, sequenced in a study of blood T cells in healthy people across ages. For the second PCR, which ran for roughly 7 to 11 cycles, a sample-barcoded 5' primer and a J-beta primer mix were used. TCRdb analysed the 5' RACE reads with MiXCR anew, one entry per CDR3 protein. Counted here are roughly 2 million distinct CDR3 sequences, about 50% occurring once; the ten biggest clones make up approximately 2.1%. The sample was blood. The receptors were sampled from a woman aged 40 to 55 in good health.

The CDR3, as DNA: TGTGCCAGCTCACCCGGGACGGCCGAAGCTTTCTTT. Encoded protein: CASSPGTAEAFF. This chain connects TRBV18 to TRBJ1-1, with D tentatively TRBD1 (5 bases). The germline V and J ends were trimmed by 3 bases and 8 bases, with 10 bases remaining between them. Per the germline V gene, CDR1 is KGHSH and CDR2 is LQKENI. The CDR3 totals 12 residues.

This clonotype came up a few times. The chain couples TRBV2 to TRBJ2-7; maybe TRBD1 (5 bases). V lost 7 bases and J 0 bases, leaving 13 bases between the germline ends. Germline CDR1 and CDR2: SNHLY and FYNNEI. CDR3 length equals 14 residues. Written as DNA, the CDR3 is TGTGCCAGCAAGGGGCCTCTAAGCTCCTACGAGCAGTACTTC. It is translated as CASKGPLSSYEQYF.

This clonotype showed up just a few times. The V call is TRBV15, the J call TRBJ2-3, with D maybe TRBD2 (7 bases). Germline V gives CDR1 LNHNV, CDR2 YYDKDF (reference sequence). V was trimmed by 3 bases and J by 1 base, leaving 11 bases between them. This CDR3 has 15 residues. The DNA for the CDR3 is TGTGCCACCAGCAGTCCGGGGGGCGGCACAGATACGCAGTATTTT. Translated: CATSSPGGGTDTQYF.

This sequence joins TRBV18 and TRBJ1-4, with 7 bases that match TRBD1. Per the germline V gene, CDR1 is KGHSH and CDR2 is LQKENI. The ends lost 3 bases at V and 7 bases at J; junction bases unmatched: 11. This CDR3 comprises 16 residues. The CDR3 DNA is TGTGCCAGCTCACCTGAACGGGGGACAGCTCCTGAAAAACTGTTTTTT. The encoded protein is CASSPERGTAPEKLFF.

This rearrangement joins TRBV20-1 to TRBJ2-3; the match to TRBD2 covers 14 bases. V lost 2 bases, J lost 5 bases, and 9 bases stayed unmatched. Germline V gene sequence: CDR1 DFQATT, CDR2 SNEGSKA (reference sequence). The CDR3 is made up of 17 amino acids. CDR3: CSARSHGTSGGVDTQYF. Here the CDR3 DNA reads TGCAGTGCTAGATCCCACGGGACTAGCGGGGGCGTAGATACGCAGTATTTT.

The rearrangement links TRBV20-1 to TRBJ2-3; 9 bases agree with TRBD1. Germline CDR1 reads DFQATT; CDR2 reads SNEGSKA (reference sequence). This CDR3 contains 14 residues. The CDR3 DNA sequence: TGCAGCGCCATCTCCGGGACAGGGACAGATACGCAGTATTTT. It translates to CSAISGTGTDTQYF.

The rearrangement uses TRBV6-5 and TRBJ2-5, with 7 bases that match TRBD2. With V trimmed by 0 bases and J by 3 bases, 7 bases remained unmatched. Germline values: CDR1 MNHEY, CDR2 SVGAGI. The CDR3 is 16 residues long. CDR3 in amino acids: CASSYSTRGGKETQYF. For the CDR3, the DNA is TGTGCCAGCAGTTACTCGACCCGCGGGGGAAAAGAGACCCAGTACTTC.

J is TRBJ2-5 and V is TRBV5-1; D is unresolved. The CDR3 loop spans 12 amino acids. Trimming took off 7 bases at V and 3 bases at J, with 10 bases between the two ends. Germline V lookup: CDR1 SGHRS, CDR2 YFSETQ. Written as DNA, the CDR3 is TGCGCCAGCGCGGAAAGAAAAGAGACCCAGTACTTC. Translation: CASAERKETQYF.

DNA for the CDR3: TGCGCCAGCAGCAGCGGGACAGGGCGTACGGCAACTAATGAAAAACTGTTTTTT. Its translation is CASSSGTGRTATNEKLFF. V is TRBV5-1 and J is TRBJ1-4; 9 nucleotides match TRBD1. This CDR3 comprises 18 residues. Trimming removed 4 bases from V and 0 bases from J; junction bases left unmatched: 10. Germline V gene sequence: CDR1 SGHRS, CDR2 YFSETQ.

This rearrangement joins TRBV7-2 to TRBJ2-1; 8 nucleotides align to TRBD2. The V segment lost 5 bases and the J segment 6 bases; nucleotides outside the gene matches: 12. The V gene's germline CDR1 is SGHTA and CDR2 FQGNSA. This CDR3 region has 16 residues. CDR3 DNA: TGTGCCAGCAGCCCACTCGGGGGGGGAAGTGGCAATGAGCAGTTCTTC. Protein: CASSPLGGGSGNEQFF.

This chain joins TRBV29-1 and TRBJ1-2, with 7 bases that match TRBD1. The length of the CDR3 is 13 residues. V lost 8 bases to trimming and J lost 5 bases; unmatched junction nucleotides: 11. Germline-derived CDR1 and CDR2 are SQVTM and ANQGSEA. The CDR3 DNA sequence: TGCAGCTCCTTGATGCAGGGGGATTATGGCTACACCTTC. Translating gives CSSLMQGDYGYTF.

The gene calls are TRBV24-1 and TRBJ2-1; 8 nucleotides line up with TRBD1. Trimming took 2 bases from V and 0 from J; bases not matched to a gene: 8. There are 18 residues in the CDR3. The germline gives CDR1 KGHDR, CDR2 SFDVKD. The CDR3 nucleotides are TGTGCCACCAGTGATTCCATCACAGGGGGTTACTCCTACAATGAGCAGTTCTTC. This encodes CATSDSITGGYSYNEQFF.